These T cell receptor beta chains were read from a single sample in a study of T-cell memory formation after mild COVID-19. One entry per CDR3 protein, called by TCRdb with MiXCR from the 5' RACE reads. Among about 340,000 distinct CDR3 sequences, around 20% were seen once, and the ten largest hold under 15%. Sequencing was done on a sample of PBMCs or a T cell subset sorted from them (not recorded which). These TCRs come from an adult woman who had mild COVID-19 (a few samples of this study predate the infection). Cell type and time point are not known. Both conserved end residues are part of each CDR3. A D gene is named only where the DNA matches it firmly. Size tells how often a clone was seen (once, few, many) or the class of an expanded clone, and some rows leave it out.

>TRBJ1-1|15|TRBV7-3|TRBD1|few
TGTGCCAGCCGGGACAGGGGTAGGGGTGAAACTGAAGCTTTCTTT
CASRDRGRGETEAFF
>TRBJ2-7|16|TRBV12-3/TRBV12-4|TRBD2|-
TGTGCCAGCAGTTTACAGCGGGGGGGCCGGGGTGGCGAGCAGTACTTC
CASSLQRGGRGGEQYF
>TRBJ1-5|15|TRBV4-1|-|few
TGCGCCAGCAGTCAGGAGAGAGAGCTCAATCAGCCCCAGCATTTT
CASSQERELNQPQHF
>TRBJ2-7|14|TRBV18|-|-
TGTGCCAGCTCACCAGCGACAGGAGCCTACGAGCAGTACTTC
CASSPATGAYEQYF
>TRBJ2-1|14|TRBV5-1|TRBD2|-
TGCGCCAGCAGCTTGGAGCGGGAGGTCCATGAGCAGTTCTTC
CASSLEREVHEQFF
>TRBJ2-7|16|TRBV5-1|TRBD2|few
TGCGCCAGCAGGCCGACAGCGGGGGGGCTTTCCTACGAGCAGTACTTC
CASRPTAGGLSYEQYF
>TRBJ2-1|15|TRBV5-1|-|many
TGCGCCAGCAGCTGGGGCAGGACAGACTACAATGAGCAGTTCTTC
CASSWGRTDYNEQFF
>TRBJ2-7|13|TRBV28|TRBD2|few
TGTGCCACCCTGGGGACTAGCGGGTTAGAGCAGTACTTC
CATLGTSGLEQYF
>TRBJ2-3|14|TRBV20-1|-|few
TGCAGTGCTAGTTCCCCTCCGGGCCCAGATACGCAGTATTTT
CSASSPPGPDTQYF
>TRBJ2-7|14|TRBV7-8|-|once
TGTGCCAGCAACTCCTTTGACAGGTCCCACGAGCAGTACTTC
CASNSFDRSHEQYF
>TRBJ2-3|17|TRBV11-2|TRBD2|-
TGTGCCAGCAGCTTCAACGCTCTAGCGGGAAGGGGCGATACGCAGTATTTT
CASSFNALAGRGDTQYF
>TRBJ2-2|15|TRBV7-9|-|-
TGTGCCAGCAGCCTACGGGGGATCACCACCGGGGAGCTGTTTTTT
CASSLRGITTGELFF
>TRBJ2-4|13|TRBV7-2|-|-
TGTGCCAGCCGGGGGATAGCCAAAAACATTCAGTACTTC
CASRGIAKNIQYF
>TRBJ2-3|17|TRBV5-1|-|-
TGCGCCAGCAGCCCGAGGTCAGGGTATGATAGCACAGATACGCAGTATTTT
CASSPRSGYDSTDTQYF
>TRBJ2-3|15|TRBV7-2|TRBD2|few
TGTGCCAGCAGCTTAAGGGACGGGGGGTTTAGGACGCAGTATTTT
CASSLRDGGFRTQYF
>TRBJ2-7|14|TRBV7-6|-|few
TGTGCCAGCAGCTTGGAGCTCGTTGGGAACGAGCAGTACTTC
CASSLELVGNEQYF
>TRBJ2-7|10|TRBV5-8|-|-
TGTGCCACAGGGGTCTACGAGCAGTACTTC
CATGVYEQYF
>TRBJ2-1|16|TRBV7-6|-|few
TGTGCCAGCAGCACACAGACCGGGACCCTCTACAATGAGCAGTTCTTC
CASSTQTGTLYNEQFF
>TRBJ1-1|13|TRBV10-3|-|-
TGTGCCACCAGACTGGGAGCATACACTGAAGCTTTCTTT
CATRLGAYTEAFF
>TRBJ2-1|15|TRBV12-3/TRBV12-4|TRBD2|-
TGTGCCAGCAGTCTAGCGGGGGCGATCGGAAATGAGCAGTTCTTC
CASSLAGAIGNEQFF
>TRBJ1-2|15|TRBV7-9|-|few
TGTGCCAGCAGCTTAGGGTCAGACATGCAGGAAATAAGTACCTTC
CASSLGSDMQEISTF
>TRBJ2-5|16|TRBV7-9|-|-
TGTGCCAGCGTGAGCCATCTAGGGGCAGGGATCGAGACCCAGTACTTC
CASVSHLGAGIETQYF
>TRBJ2-7|13|TRBV5-1|-|-
TGCGCCAGCAGCCCCCTCGTGGGCTACGAGCAGTACTTC
CASSPLVGYEQYF
>TRBJ2-5|12|TRBV9|TRBD1|-
TGTGCCAGCGCGACAGGGGAAGAGACCCAGTACTTC
CASATGEETQYF
>TRBJ2-4|12|TRBV4-1|-|-
TGCGCCAGCAGCAAAGATGGAAACATTCAGTACTTC
CASSKDGNIQYF
>TRBJ2-3|17|TRBV19|TRBD2|-
TGTGCCAGTAGTTTCGGGACTAGCGGGAGGGCCACAGATACGCAGTATTTT
CASSFGTSGRATDTQYF
>TRBJ2-5|15|TRBV15|TRBD1|few
TGTGCCACCAGCAGGATCAGGGGGTACCAAGAGACCCAGTACTTC
CATSRIRGYQETQYF
>TRBJ2-1|17|TRBV25-1|TRBD1|-
TGTGCCAGCAGTGCGATGGGACAGCTCATTCCGGGTGACGAGCAGTTCTTC
CASSAMGQLIPGDEQFF
>TRBJ2-1|14|TRBV19|TRBD1|-
TGTGCCACTAAGAGGGACAGGGTATACAATGAGCAGTTCTTC
CATKRDRVYNEQFF
>TRBJ1-1|15|TRBV4-1|TRBD1|few
TGCGCCAGCAGCCAAGCCGGGACAGGGAACACTGAAGCTTTCTTT
CASSQAGTGNTEAFF
>TRBJ2-1|12|TRBV29-1|TRBD1|few
TGCAGCGTTGAACAGACAGGGTATAGGAGGTTCTTC
CSVEQTGYRRFF
>TRBJ2-6|18|TRBV15|TRBD1|-
TGTGACACCAGCAGAGATGGGGACAGGCCGTCCCGGGCCAACGTCCTGACTTTC
CDTSRDGDRPSRANVLTF
>TRBJ2-3|15|TRBV2|-|-
TGTGCCAGCAAAGGTCCTCGGGGGAGCACAGATACGCAGTATTTT
CASKGPRGSTDTQYF
>TRBJ2-5|15|TRBV4-2|-|-
TGTGCCAGCAGCCAAGATCGGACCTTAGGGGAGACCCAGTACTTC
CASSQDRTLGETQYF
>TRBJ2-7|13|TRBV11-2|-|few
TGTGCCAGCAGCTTTACTCAGGGAAGCGAGCAGTACTTC
CASSFTQGSEQYF
>TRBJ2-7|15|TRBV19|TRBD1|few
TGTGCCAGTAGTATGGGCAGGGGGAACGGAGACGAGCAGTACTTC
CASSMGRGNGDEQYF
>TRBJ2-2|14|TRBV5-8|-|-
TGTGCCAGCAGCTTGGTGGGATATCCCGGGGAGCTGTTTTTT
CASSLVGYPGELFF
>TRBJ1-1|15|TRBV12-3/TRBV12-4|-|few
TGTGCCAGCAGTTATATCGGAGGAGAGGACACTGAAGCTTTCTTT
CASSYIGGEDTEAFF
>TRBJ2-2|16|TRBV7-9|TRBD2|few
TGTGCCAGCAGCGTTTCTAGCGGACTGAACACCGGGGAGCTGTTTTTT
CASSVSSGLNTGELFF